This is a list of T cell receptor beta chains from one sample in a study of blood T cell repertoires in COVID-19. Measured with immunoSEQ multiplex PCR; TCRdb has only the in-frame clones, and not every one. The sample lists some 220,000 clones, less than 85% occurring once. The sample comprised peripheral blood. All receptors derive from a woman aged 70-85 years with acute or convalescent COVID-19. Each CDR3 is given with its conserved first and last residue. The order of the fields is clone size, D gene, CDR3 length, V gene, J gene, CDR3 protein, CDR3 DNA. D genes are given only for firm matches. A row's size may be missing; if present it is once, few, many or a size class.

size: NA; D: TRBD2; length: 16; V: TRBV11-2; J: TRBJ2-5; CDR3: CATQPGLAGGGETQYF; DNA: TGTGCCACCCAACCGGGACTAGCGGGGGGCGGGGAGACCCAGTACTTC
size: NA; D: TRBD2; length: 17; V: TRBV10-3; J: TRBJ2-5; CDR3: CAISESKASGGAETQYF; DNA: TGTGCCATCAGTGAGTCGAAGGCGAGCGGGGGCGCAGAGACCCAGTACTTC
size: NA; D: NA; length: 16; V: TRBV9; J: TRBJ2-5; CDR3: CALRQESRRIQETQYF; DNA: TGTGCCCTCCGCCAGGAATCTCGGAGGATTCAAGAGACCCAGTACTTC
size: NA; D: NA; length: 14; V: TRBV3-1/TRBV3-2; J: TRBJ2-5; CDR3: CASSQWRSGETQYF; DNA: TGTGCCAGCAGCCAATGGCGTTCAGGGGAGACCCAGTACTTC
size: NA; D: TRBD2; length: 17; V: TRBV7-2; J: TRBJ2-1; CDR3: CASSLGRGGPSYNEQFF; DNA: TGTGCCAGCAGCTTGGGGCGGGGGGGTCCCTCCTACAATGAGCAGTTCTTC
size: NA; D: TRBD1; length: 13; V: TRBV27; J: TRBJ1-2; CDR3: CASRRTGSYGYTF; DNA: TGTGCCAGCAGGAGGACAGGGTCCTATGGCTACACCTTC
size: NA; D: NA; length: 13; V: TRBV29-1; J: TRBJ1-1; CDR3: CSVRKVWTAEAFF; DNA: TGCAGCGTCCGTAAAGTTTGGACAGCTGAAGCTTTCTTT
size: NA; D: NA; length: 15; V: TRBV7-2; J: TRBJ1-2; CDR3: CASSPGSSTGYGYTF; DNA: TGTGCCAGCAGCCCAGGGTCCAGTACAGGATATGGCTACACCTTC
size: few; D: NA; length: 13; V: TRBV5-8; J: TRBJ1-2; CDR3: CASSLVGQHGYTF; DNA: TGTGCCAGCAGCTTGGTGGGACAACATGGCTACACCTTC
size: NA; D: TRBD2; length: 16; V: TRBV7-6; J: TRBJ2-5; CDR3: CASSHTLAGGPETQYF; DNA: TGTGCCAGCAGTCACACCCTAGCGGGGGGGCCAGAGACCCAGTACTTC
size: few; D: TRBD1; length: 13; V: TRBV10-2; J: TRBJ2-7; CDR3: CASRGQGGTEQYF; DNA: TGCGCCAGCAGGGGACAGGGGGGGACCGAGCAGTACTTC
size: NA; D: NA; length: 17; V: TRBV5-1; J: TRBJ2-3; CDR3: CASSLLGGPPSTDTQYF; DNA: TGCGCCAGCAGCTTGCTCGGGGGGCCCCCTTCCACAGATACGCAGTATTTT
size: NA; D: NA; length: 14; V: TRBV6-4; J: TRBJ2-3; CDR3: CASKAGTSTDTQYF; DNA: TGTGCCAGCAAGGCAGGCACTAGCACAGATACGCAGTATTTT
size: NA; D: TRBD2; length: 16; V: TRBV7-2; J: TRBJ2-5; CDR3: CASSLLAGGWGETQYF; DNA: TGTGCCAGCAGCTTACTAGCGGGGGGCTGGGGGGAGACCCAGTACTTC
size: NA; D: TRBD2; length: 14; V: TRBV4-2; J: TRBJ2-7; CDR3: CASSPGRGNYEQYF; DNA: TGTGCCAGCAGCCCGGGGCGGGGGAACTACGAGCAGTACTTC
size: NA; D: TRBD1; length: 16; V: TRBV24-1; J: TRBJ1-4; CDR3: CATSDSTGGPGEKLFF; DNA: TGTGCCACCAGTGATTCTACAGGGGGCCCGGGTGAAAAACTGTTTTTT
size: NA; D: NA; length: 17; V: TRBV2; J: TRBJ2-4; CDR3: CASSEVFRLKAKNIQYF; DNA: TGTGCCAGCAGTGAGGTCTTTAGACTGAAAGCCAAAAACATTCAGTACTTC
size: few; D: NA; length: 16; V: TRBV5-1; J: TRBJ2-1; CDR3: CASSSVWRGDYNEQFF; DNA: TGCGCCAGCAGCTCCGTATGGCGGGGAGACTACAATGAGCAGTTCTTC
size: NA; D: TRBD1; length: 16; V: TRBV10-3; J: TRBJ1-2; CDR3: CAIRGGGQGRPYGYTF; DNA: TGTGCCATCAGAGGCGGGGGACAGGGGCGACCCTATGGCTACACCTTC
size: NA; D: TRBD2; length: 12; V: TRBV27; J: TRBJ2-7; CDR3: CASSSGGHEQYF; DNA: TGTGCCAGCAGTTCGGGGGGTCACGAGCAGTACTTC
size: NA; D: NA; length: 11; V: TRBV10-3; J: TRBJ1-2; CDR3: CAISDFGGYTF; DNA: TGTGCCATCAGTGATTTCGGGGGCTACACCTTC
size: NA; D: TRBD2; length: 15; V: TRBV7-3; J: TRBJ2-1; CDR3: CASSSGLAGGNEQFF; DNA: TGTGCCAGCAGCTCGGGACTAGCGGGGGGTAATGAGCAGTTCTTC
size: NA; D: TRBD2; length: 16; V: TRBV11-2; J: TRBJ2-5; CDR3: CASSLVSGGAGETQYF; DNA: TGTGCCAGCAGCTTAGTGTCCGGGGGGGCTGGAGAGACCCAGTACTTC
size: NA; D: TRBD1; length: 17; V: TRBV7-6; J: TRBJ1-4; CDR3: CASSLGQGAQGVEKLFF; DNA: TGTGCCAGCAGCTTAGGACAGGGGGCGCAGGGTGTTGAAAAACTGTTTTTT
size: NA; D: NA; length: 14; V: TRBV25-1; J: TRBJ1-4; CDR3: CASSLTNLNEKLFF; DNA: TGTGCCAGCAGTCTGACTAACCTTAATGAAAAACTGTTTTTT
size: NA; D: TRBD1; length: 15; V: TRBV11-1; J: TRBJ1-4; CDR3: CASSLEGQGFEKLFF; DNA: TGTGCCAGCAGCTTAGAGGGACAGGGTTTCGAAAAACTGTTTTTT
size: NA; D: NA; length: 15; V: TRBV11-1; J: TRBJ2-5; CDR3: CASSLRQGSRETQYF; DNA: TGTGCCAGCAGCTTACGGCAGGGTAGTCGGGAGACCCAGTACTTC
size: few; D: TRBD2; length: 16; V: TRBV7-8; J: TRBJ2-5; CDR3: CASSLGLAVYQETQYF; DNA: TGTGCCAGCAGCTTAGGACTAGCGGTGTACCAAGAGACCCAGTACTTC
size: NA; D: NA; length: 13; V: TRBV12-3/TRBV12-4; J: TRBJ2-7; CDR3: CASSSTNSYEQYF; DNA: TGTGCCAGCAGTTCGACTAACTCCTACGAGCAGTACTTC
size: NA; D: TRBD1; length: 14; V: TRBV5-1; J: TRBJ2-4; CDR3: CASSFDRVGNIQYF; DNA: TGCGCCAGCAGCTTTGACAGGGTTGGAAACATTCAGTACTTC
size: NA; D: NA; length: 13; V: TRBV11-1; J: TRBJ1-4; CDR3: CASSLHRSEKLFF; DNA: TGTGCCAGCAGCTTACACAGGAGTGAAAAACTGTTTTTT
size: NA; D: NA; length: 15; V: TRBV5-1; J: TRBJ1-1; CDR3: CASSLDGLWNTEAFF; DNA: TGCGCCAGCAGCTTGGACGGTCTTTGGAACACTGAAGCTTTCTTT
size: NA; D: NA; length: 15; V: TRBV6-5; J: TRBJ1-2; CDR3: CASSYGGALNYGYTF; DNA: TGTGCCAGCAGTTATGGGGGGGCTCTCAACTATGGCTACACCTTC
size: NA; D: NA; length: 16; V: TRBV7-9; J: TRBJ1-3; CDR3: CASSLNTRFSGNTIYF; DNA: TGTGCCAGCAGCTTAAACACCCGATTCTCTGGAAACACCATATATTTT
size: NA; D: TRBD1; length: 15; V: TRBV30; J: TRBJ1-1; CDR3: CAYSGRQGVVSEAFF; DNA: TGTGCCTACTCCGGGAGACAGGGAGTAGTCAGTGAAGCTTTCTTT
size: NA; D: TRBD2; length: 13; V: TRBV10-3; J: TRBJ2-7; CDR3: CAISLGEGYEQYF; DNA: TGTGCCATCAGTTTAGGGGAGGGCTACGAGCAGTACTTC
size: many; D: NA; length: 16; V: TRBV5-1; J: TRBJ1-3; CDR3: CASSLVPGGSGNTIYF; DNA: TGCGCCAGCAGCTTGGTCCCAGGTGGATCTGGAAACACCATATATTTT